The 20 T cell receptor beta chains below all came from one sample that was sequenced in a study of beta chain features in type 1 diabetes. Expressed TCRB transcripts were sequenced, since all the RNA that had been isolated was reverse transcribed. Here immunoSEQ multiplex PCR was the method, and the copy in TCRdb shows in-frame clones only, minus some. Among some 150,000 clones listed, roughly 11% were seen once. The sequenced material came from central memory CD4+ T cells from blood. The source of these receptors is a man aged 18-30 years in good health.

This clone was detected only a few times. The chain links TRBV6-5 to TRBJ1-2, with TRBD1 matching over 8 bases. The CDR3 is made up of 15 amino acids. The germline V gene has CDR1 MNHEY and CDR2 SVGAGI. Trimming cost V 6 bases and J 2 bases; bases outside gene matches: 8. The CDR3 DNA reads as TGTGCCAGCAGGATGACAGGGGTCCTGAACTATGGCTACACCTTC. The encoded protein is CASRMTGVLNYGYTF.

This clone was observed a handful of times. The chain joins TRBV7-3 to TRBJ2-1; 10 bases agree with TRBD2. Unmatched junction bases numbered 9, after V lost 2 bases and J lost 8 bases. The CDR3 is 16 residues long. Germline CDR1 and CDR2: SGHTA and FQGTGA. The CDR3 DNA follows: TGTGCCAGCAGCTTATGGGCTAGCGGGAGTGTAGATGAGCAGTTCTTC. The encoded protein is CASSLWASGSVDEQFF.

This clone has just a few counts. A far bigger clonotype differs at one base, so this is likely a read error. V is TRBV6-6 and J is TRBJ2-3; no definite D call. Germline CDR1 and CDR2: MNHNY and SVGAGI (reference sequence). V lost 0 bases and J lost 5, with 0 bases in between. This CDR3 is built from 11 residues. CDR3 amino acids: CASSYSDTQYF. CDR3 coding DNA: TGTGCCAGCAGTTACTCAGATACGCAGTATTTT.

The chain uses TRBV2 and TRBJ2-7, with 8 bases identical to TRBD1. The length of the CDR3 is 13 residues. Germline V gives CDR1 SNHLY, CDR2 FYNNEI. Trimming at V came to 6 bases and at J to 5 bases, leaving 6 bases not matched to a gene. CDR3 coding DNA: TGTGCCAGCAGCAGGGGGCGCGGCAACGAGCAGTACTTC. The encoded protein is CASSRGRGNEQYF.

The V call is TRBV5-6, the J call TRBJ2-7; the match to TRBD2 covers 9 bases. V lost 2 bases, J lost 3 bases, and 3 bases stayed unmatched. Per germline, CDR1 SGHDT and CDR2 YYEEEE. The length of the CDR3 is 14 residues. The CDR3 DNA sequence: TGTGCCAGCAGCTTTATGCGGGGGGGCTACGAGCAGTACTTC. It codes for CASSFMRGGYEQYF.

The V call is TRBV5-4, the J call TRBJ2-1; TRBD2 is a possible D gene (6 bases). V lost 10 bases, J lost 7 bases, and 18 bases lay in between. The germline V gene has CDR1 SGHNT and CDR2 YYREEE (reference sequence). This CDR3 is 13 amino acids long. The CDR3 nucleotides are TGTGCCCTAAAGGGGAGGTCTAATAATGAGCAGTTCTTC. Amino acids: CALKGRSNNEQFF.

The rearrangement joins TRBV28 to TRBJ2-7; 10 bases fit TRBD1. The CDR3 sequence is 19 residues long. Germline assignment: CDR1 MDHEN and CDR2 SYDVKM. Unmatched junction bases numbered 20, after V lost 6 bases and J lost 3 bases. The CDR3 DNA sequence: TGTGCCAGCAGAACATCAGCGGCGGGACAGGGGAGGGTACGCTACGAGCAGTACTTC. This sequence encodes CASRTSAAGQGRVRYEQYF. The full variable domain, in which reference TRBV28 and TRBJ2-7 provide the parts outside the CDR3, is DVKVTQSSRYLVKRTGEKVFLECVQDMDHENMFWYRQDPGLGLRLIYFSYDVKMKEKGDIPEGYSVSREKKERFSLILESASTNQTSMYLCASRTSAAGQGRVRYEQYFGPGTRLTVT.

This clone was observed a handful of times. The chain recombines TRBV14 with TRBJ1-2, with a possible D match to TRBD1 (5 bases). Deletions cut 4 bases from V and 5 bases from J, with 14 bases between. There are 14 residues in the CDR3. From germline, CDR1 is SGHDN and CDR2 FVKESK. In DNA, the CDR3 is TGTGCCAGCAGCCCGCCGTGGGGGGGGTATGGCTACACCTTC. Protein product: CASSPPWGGYGYTF.

The chain combines TRBV5-1 with TRBJ2-7; 14 bases map to TRBD2. Germline V gives CDR1 SGHRS, CDR2 YFSETQ. The CDR3 runs 15 residues. The J segment lost 9 bases and the V segment lost 4 bases, leaving 9 bases of the junction unmatched. The CDR3 DNA sequence: TGCGCCAGCAGCATTGGGACTAGCGGGAGTATGGTGCAGTACTTC. Translating it yields CASSIGTSGSMVQYF.

The CDR3 region is CASSTGYYGYTF. CDR3 DNA: TGTGCCAGCAGCACAGGGTACTATGGCTACACCTTC. This chain joins TRBV5-6 and TRBJ1-2, with a possible D match to TRBD1 (6 bases). This CDR3 has 12 amino acids. Trimming removed 4 bases at V and 3 bases at J, with 7 bases between. Germline loops: CDR1 SGHDT, CDR2 YYEEEE.

The sample holds a few counts of this clone. The chain uses TRBV6-6 and TRBJ2-1, with a possible D match to TRBD2 (6 bases). This CDR3 is built from 13 residues. Per the germline V gene, CDR1 is MNHNY and CDR2 is SVGAGI (reference sequence). V dropped 2 bases and J dropped 9 bases, with 11 bases sitting between them. CDR3 sequence (DNA): TGTGCCAGCAGTTACCCCGGACTACCTGAGCAGTTCTTC. Encoded protein: CASSYPGLPEQFF.

This clone was counted between two and nine times. The chain employs TRBV28 and TRBJ2-1; 11 nucleotides match TRBD2. Germline assignment: CDR1 MDHEN and CDR2 SYDVKM. J gave up 4 bases and V 5 bases, and 4 bases lay outside the gene matches. CDR3 length: 15 residues. Written as DNA, the CDR3 is TGTGCCAGCAGTAAGGGGACTAGCGGTTACAATGAGCAGTTCTTC. Residues: CASSKGTSGYNEQFF.

This clone occurred many times. The chain uses TRBV5-4 and TRBJ2-1; 9 bases align to TRBD2. The trim removed 9 bases at V and 7 bases at J, leaving 14 bases unmatched. CDR1 SGHNT and CDR2 YYREEE come from the germline V gene (reference sequence). This CDR3 has 15 residues. CDR3 protein: CATQKPGLAGNEQFF. Written as DNA, the CDR3 is TGTGCCACTCAAAAGCCGGGACTAGCTGGGAATGAGCAGTTCTTC.

This clone was counted only a few times. The J gene is TRBJ1-1, the V gene TRBV7-2; weak D call: TRBD1 (6 bases). V was shortened by 4 bases and J by 3 bases, with 12 bases between the two germline ends. CDR3 size: 14 residues. Per the germline V gene, CDR1 is SGHTA and CDR2 is FQGNSA. CDR3 amino acids: CASSSRGRDTEAFF. For the CDR3, the DNA is TGTGCCAGCAGCTCCAGGGGTAGGGACACTGAAGCTTTCTTT.

This clone was detected only a few times. V usage is TRBV9 and J usage is TRBJ1-3; tentative D call: TRBD1 (5 bases). V was shortened by 7 bases and J by 1 base, with 9 bases between the two germline ends. In germline, CDR1 is SGDLS, CDR2 YYNGEE. This CDR3 comprises 13 residues. The CDR3 reads CASGGPSGNTIYF. The CDR3 region has the DNA TGTGCCAGCGGGGGACCTTCTGGAAACACCATATATTTT.

This clone was recorded many times. In the same sample, other DNA sequences code for this CDR3. The J gene is TRBJ2-5, the V gene TRBV10-3; 8 bases fit TRBD1. Germline loops: CDR1 ENHRY, CDR2 SYGVKD. V lost 5 bases and J lost 3; bases outside the gene matches: 2. The CDR3 has 13 residues. This CDR3 reads CAISPDREETQYF. CDR3 nucleotide sequence: TGTGCCATCAGTCCGGACAGGGAAGAGACCCAGTACTTC.

The rearrangement uses TRBV28 and TRBJ2-3, with D perhaps TRBD2 (5 bases). The germline gives CDR1 MDHEN, CDR2 SYDVKM. V was pared by 7 bases and J by 2 bases, with 16 bases between. The CDR3 has 15 residues. The chain's CDR3 is CASTSPGNPTDTQYF. The CDR3 DNA is TGTGCCAGCACGTCCCCGGGGAACCCCACAGATACGCAGTATTTT.

V and J are TRBV5-1 and TRBJ2-1; D may be TRBD1 (6 bases). The CDR3 has 12 amino acids. V was trimmed by 1 base and J by 12 bases, leaving 11 bases between them. Germline V gives CDR1 SGHRS, CDR2 YFSETQ. The CDR3, as DNA: TGCGCCAGCAGCTTGTCAGCAGGGGTGCAGTTCTTC. This sequence encodes CASSLSAGVQFF.

This clone was seen only a few times. The chain employs TRBV18 and TRBJ1-1, with a possible D match to TRBD1 (6 bases). The CDR3 consists of 14 residues. Germline CDR1 KGHSH, CDR2 LQKENI. V lost 3 bases and J 7 bases, leaving 15 bases between the germline ends. CDR3 DNA: TGTGCCAGCTCACCCCGGGGGGGGCGAGATGAAGCTTTCTTT. Protein: CASSPRGGRDEAFF.

The V call is TRBV5-1, the J call TRBJ1-4; the D is unclear. The CDR3 has 14 residues. V gave up 5 bases and J gave up 5 bases, with 13 bases separating them. The germline CDR1 and CDR2 sequences are SGHRS and YFSETQ. CDR3 coding DNA: TGCGCCAGCAGGACCCAGGCAAGCAATGAAAAACTGTTTTTT. It encodes CASRTQASNEKLFF.